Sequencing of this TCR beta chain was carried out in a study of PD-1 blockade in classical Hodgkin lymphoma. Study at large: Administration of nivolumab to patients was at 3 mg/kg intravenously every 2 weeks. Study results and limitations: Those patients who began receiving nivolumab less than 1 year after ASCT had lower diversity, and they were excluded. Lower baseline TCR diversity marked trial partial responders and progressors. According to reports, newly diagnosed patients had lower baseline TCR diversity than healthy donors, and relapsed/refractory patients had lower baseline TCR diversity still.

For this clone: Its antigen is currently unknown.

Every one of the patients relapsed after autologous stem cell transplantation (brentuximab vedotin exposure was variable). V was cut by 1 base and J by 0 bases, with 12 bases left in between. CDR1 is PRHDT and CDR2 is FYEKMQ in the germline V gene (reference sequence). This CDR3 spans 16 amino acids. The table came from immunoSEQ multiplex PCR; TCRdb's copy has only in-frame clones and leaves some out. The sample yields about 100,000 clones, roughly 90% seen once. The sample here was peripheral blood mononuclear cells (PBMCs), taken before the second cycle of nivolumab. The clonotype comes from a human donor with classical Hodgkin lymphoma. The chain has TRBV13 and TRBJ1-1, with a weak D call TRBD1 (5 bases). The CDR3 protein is CASSLEGAGMNTEAFF. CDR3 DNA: TGTGCCAGCAGCTTAGAAGGGGCGGGGATGAACACTGAAGCTTTCTTT.